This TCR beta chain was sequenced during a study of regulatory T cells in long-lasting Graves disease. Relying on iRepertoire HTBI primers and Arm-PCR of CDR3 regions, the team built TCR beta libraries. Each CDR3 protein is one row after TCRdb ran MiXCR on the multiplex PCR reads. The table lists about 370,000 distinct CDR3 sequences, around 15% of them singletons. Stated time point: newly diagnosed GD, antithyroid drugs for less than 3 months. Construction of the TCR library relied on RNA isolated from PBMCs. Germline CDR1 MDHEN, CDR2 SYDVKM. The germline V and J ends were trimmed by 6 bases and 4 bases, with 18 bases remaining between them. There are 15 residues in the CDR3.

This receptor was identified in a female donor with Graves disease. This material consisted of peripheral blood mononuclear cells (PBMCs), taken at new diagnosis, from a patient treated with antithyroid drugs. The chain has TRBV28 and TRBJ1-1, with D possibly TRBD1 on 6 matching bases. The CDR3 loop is CASSPPQGRVTEAFF. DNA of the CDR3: TGTGCCAGCAGCCCTCCGCAGGGGAGGGTCACTGAAGCTTTCTTT.